The 27 T cell receptor beta chains in this list originate from one sample, sequenced in a study of vaccination and CD4 T cells after COVID-19. Oncomine TCR Beta short-read sequencing was applied to DNA from cultured CD4+ T cells. TCRdb itself ran the PCR reads through MiXCR, one entry per CDR3 protein. The sample holds more than 13,000 distinct CDR3 sequences, roughly 21% seen once. Antigens for these TCRs are unknown. Treatment indicated: roughly 11-day PBMC culture with coronavirus spike peptide pools or control peptides (ViraFEST assay). Sequencing was carried out using cultured CD4+ T cells from blood. Receptor source: a human donor with COVID-19.

Comment on this clonotype: The conserved final phenylalanine or tryptophan is absent from the CDR3, which likely points to a read error. The chain has TRBV7-3 and TRBJ2-7; D remains ambiguous. The V gene lost 5 bases and the J gene lost 6 bases, with 14 bases spanning the gap. CDR1 and CDR2 from the germline V gene are SGHTA and FQGTGA. This CDR3 has 13 residues. This chain's CDR3 is CASSLPPGREQYY. CDR3 bases: TGTGCCAGCAGCCTCCCTCCTGGGCGCGAGCAGTACTAC.

This chain connects TRBV7-8 to TRBJ2-1; no firm D call. In germline, CDR1 is SGHVS, CDR2 FQNEAQ. V lost 5 bases and J 0 bases, leaving 17 bases between the germline ends. This CDR3 has 17 amino acids. CDR3 sequence reads: CASSLPRRFSSYNEQFF. For the CDR3, the DNA is TGTGCCAGCAGCCTTCCGCGCCGGTTTAGCTCCTACAATGAGCAGTTCTTC.

This chain links TRBV5-8 with TRBJ2-5; TRBD1 matches 9 bases. The CDR3 extends over 12 amino acids. Germline CDR1 reads SGHTS; CDR2 reads YDEGEE. The junction had 3 bases not matched to a gene; V was cut back by 7 bases and J by 5 bases. As DNA, the CDR3 is TGTGCCAGCGGAGACAGGGGGGAGACCCAGTACTTC. Translating gives CASGDRGETQYF.

This clonotype was detected a few times. The chain employs TRBV6-1 and TRBJ2-5; D tentatively fits TRBD1 or TRBD2 (6 bases each). The CDR3 spans 15 residues. CDR1 and CDR2 (germline): MNHNS, SASEGT. Trimming took 8 bases from V and 2 from J, leaving 18 bases between them. DNA of the CDR3: TGTGCCAGCTGCCTAGCCGGGGGCACACAAGAGACCCAGTACTTC. Translating it yields CASCLAGGTQETQYF.

The V gene is TRBV11-2, the J gene TRBJ2-3, with D possibly being TRBD2 (6 bases). The V and J ends lost 1 base and 0 bases respectively, with 11 bases between them. This CDR3 is 16 amino acids long. Per germline, CDR1 SGHAT and CDR2 FQNNGV. The CDR3 protein is CASSLAGLTSTDTQYF. The CDR3 bases are TGTGCCAGCAGCTTAGCGGGACTGACTAGCACAGATACGCAGTATTTT.

The rearrangement uses TRBV20-1 and TRBJ2-7; D call uncertain. Germline V gene lookup returns CDR1 DFQATT and CDR2 SNEGSKA (reference sequence). The CDR3 has 11 amino acids. The ends were cut back, 8 bases at V and 2 bases at J, with 10 bases in the middle. CDR3 sequence reads: CSTGDTYEQYF. CDR3 coding DNA: TGCAGTACTGGCGACACCTACGAGCAGTACTTC.

This clonotype was seen only a few times. The chain carries TRBV7-3 and TRBJ2-1, with TRBD2 matching 12 bases. Germline V gene lookup returns CDR1 SGHTA and CDR2 FQGTGA. CDR3 size: 15 residues. V lost 4 bases, J lost 4 bases, and 2 bases stayed unmatched. CDR3 in amino acids: CASSSTSGGYNEQFF. The CDR3 bases are TGTGCCAGCAGCTCGACTAGCGGGGGATACAATGAGCAGTTCTTC.

The rearrangement links TRBV11-2 to TRBJ1-3, with a weak D call TRBD1 (6 bases). The CDR3 spans 16 residues. V gave up 8 bases and J gave up 3 bases, with 20 bases separating them. The germline gives CDR1 SGHAT, CDR2 FQNNGV. CDR3 protein: CASSLRGVVDGNTIYF. CDR3 sequence (DNA): TGTGCCAGCTCTCTTAGGGGGGTAGTCGATGGAAACACCATATATTTT. The variable domain in full, completed from reference TRBV11-2 and TRBJ1-3, reads EAGVAQSPRYKIIEKRQSVAFWCNPISGHATLYWYQQILGQGPKLLIQFQNNGVVDDSQLPKDRFSAERLKGVDSTLKIQPAKLEDSAVYLCASSLRGVVDGNTIYFGEGSWLTVV.

In this sample, this clonotype turned up once. This may be a read error: a much more frequent sequence differs by one nucleotide. The conserved closing phenylalanine or tryptophan is absent in this CDR3, likely reflecting a read error. Written as DNA, the CDR3 is TGTGCCAGCAGCTTAGGGTCGGACAGGGGGCGGGGTGGCTACACCCTC. As protein: CASSLGSDRGRGGYTL. The chain recombines TRBV7-2 with TRBJ1-2, with TRBD1 matching 11 bases. Germline lookup yields CDR1 SGHTA and CDR2 FQGNSA. The CDR3 consists of 16 residues. V shed 1 base, J shed 7 bases, and the junction held 8 bases outside the gene matches.

By proportion, this clonotype is medium-sized (0.01 to 0.1%). The chain links TRBV27 to TRBJ1-2; TRBD1 is a possible D gene (5 bases). CDR1 MNHEY and CDR2 SMNVEV come from the germline V gene (reference sequence). The CDR3 loop spans 16 amino acids. V lost 0 bases and J 3 bases, leaving 14 bases between the germline ends. The chain's CDR3 is CASSLSPQGSDYGYTF. The CDR3 nucleotides are TGTGCCAGCAGTTTATCCCCCCAGGGAAGTGACTATGGCTACACCTTC.

CDR3 nucleotide sequence: TGTGCCTGCAAGGGGTCCGCCACTGAAGCTTTCTTT. It translates to CACKGSATEAFF. This rearrangement joins TRBV4-2 to TRBJ1-1; a possible D gene is TRBD1 (5 bases). Germline loops: CDR1 LGHNA, CDR2 YNFKEQ. Trimming shortened V by 11 bases and J by 4 bases, and 14 bases separated the two germline ends. CDR3 length equals 12 residues.

V usage is TRBV29-1 and J usage is TRBJ2-2; D might be TRBD2 (5 bases). The length of the CDR3 is 14 residues. Germline V CDR1 and CDR2: SQVTM, ANQGSEA. The V end was cut by 4 bases, the J end by 6 bases, with 15 bases between. The chain's CDR3 is CSVVGPHGAGELFF. Here the CDR3 DNA reads TGCAGCGTTGTGGGCCCCCACGGGGCCGGGGAGCTGTTTTTT.

The V and J genes are TRBV5-1 and TRBJ2-2; D is possibly TRBD2 (5 bases). Germline V lookup: CDR1 SGHRS, CDR2 YFSETQ. Trimming removed 4 bases from V and 5 bases from J, with 12 bases in between. This CDR3 contains 14 residues. Here the CDR3 DNA reads TGCGCCAGCAGCGAAGGACCGGGAACCGGGGAGCTGTTTTTT. It yields the protein CASSEGPGTGELFF.

In its sample, this clonotype was seen a few times. The chain couples TRBV6-1 to TRBJ2-3, with 10 bases that match TRBD2. The CDR3 has 19 residues. Trimming removed 0 bases from V and 1 base from J; junction bases left unmatched: 10. Germline V CDR1 and CDR2: MNHNS, SASEGT. CDR3 nucleotide sequence: TGTGCCAGCAGTGAAGCGCGACCTAGCGGGGGCTTCGGCACAGATACGCAGTATTTT. It yields the protein CASSEARPSGGFGTDTQYF.

The chain has TRBV29-1 and TRBJ1-2; 8 bases map to TRBD1. CDR3 length: 13 residues. Looked up from germline, CDR1 is SQVTM and CDR2 is ANQGSEA. After removal of 3 bases from V and 8 bases from J, the junction contained 8 bases not matched to a gene. The CDR3, as DNA: TGCAGCGTTGATTCACAGGGGGTAGGAGGCTACACCTTC. It encodes CSVDSQGVGGYTF.

This clonotype has only a few counts. This sequence joins TRBV20-1 and TRBJ2-3; 7 nucleotides line up with TRBD2. V shed 0 bases, J shed 0 bases, and the junction held 3 bases outside the gene matches. CDR1 is DFQATT and CDR2 is SNEGSKA in the germline V gene (reference sequence). There are 15 residues in the CDR3. The DNA for the CDR3 is TGCAGTGCTAGAGATAGCGGGTCTAGCACAGATACGCAGTATTTT. Amino acids: CSARDSGSSTDTQYF.

This clonotype showed up just a few times. The chain links TRBV7-6 to TRBJ2-1; TRBD1 matches 10 bases. Trimming removed 1 base from V and 4 bases from J; junction bases left unmatched: 7. The germline gives CDR1 SGHVS, CDR2 FNYEAQ. The CDR3 runs to 17 residues. CDR3 sequence (DNA): TGTGCCAGCAGCTTAGTTTCGCGGGACAGGGGATACAATGAGCAGTTCTTC. It translates to CASSLVSRDRGYNEQFF.

This clonotype ranks as medium-sized. J is TRBJ1-6 and V is TRBV20-1; the D is unclear. This CDR3 contains 17 residues. V lost 3 bases and J lost 4, with 19 bases in between. CDR1 and CDR2 (germline): DFQATT, SNEGSKA (reference sequence). The DNA of the CDR3 is TGCAGTGCTAGCTTTTCCTTCTCCGGCATTTATAATTCACCCCTCCACTTT. Translation gives CSASFSFSGIYNSPLHF.

This clonotype occurred a few times. The rearrangement joins TRBV6-5 to TRBJ2-2; D might be TRBD2 (5 bases). The CDR3 consists of 16 residues. V lost 2 bases, J lost 6 bases, and 16 bases lay in between. CDR1 is MNHEY and CDR2 is SVGAGI in the germline V gene. The CDR3 reads CASSYGLVGGAGELFF. DNA for the CDR3: TGTGCCAGCAGTTACGGTCTAGTCGGAGGAGCCGGGGAGCTGTTTTTT.

The chain couples TRBV18 to TRBJ2-5; the match to TRBD2 covers 7 bases. This CDR3 spans 15 amino acids. Germline CDR1 reads KGHSH; CDR2 reads LQKENI. Unmatched junction bases numbered 6, after V lost 5 bases and J lost 0 bases. The CDR3 DNA reads TGTGCCAGCTCAGAACAACTAGCGAACCAAGAGACCCAGTACTTC. As protein: CASSEQLANQETQYF.

The J gene is TRBJ1-1, the V gene TRBV5-6, with D unclear. Trimming cost V 4 bases and J 4 bases, with 14 bases left between them. CDR1 is SGHDT and CDR2 is YYEEEE in the germline V gene. The CDR3 length is 14 residues. CDR3 protein: CASSTAGSITEAFF. CDR3 DNA sequence: TGTGCCAGCAGCACGGCGGGGTCTATCACTGAAGCTTTCTTT.

This clonotype has just one count. The chain recombines TRBV27 with TRBJ1-3; a possible D gene is TRBD1 (5 bases). The germline V and J ends were trimmed by 0 bases and 3 bases, with 9 bases remaining between them. CDR3 size: 15 residues. CDR1 and CDR2 from the germline V gene are MNHEY and SMNVEV (reference sequence). Here the CDR3 DNA reads TGTGCCAGCAGTTTATCGGGACGGCGTGGAAACACCATATATTTT. Translation: CASSLSGRRGNTIYF.

This clonotype is a singleton in its sample. The chain combines TRBV18 with TRBJ1-4; 10 bases fit TRBD1. V gave up 6 bases and J gave up 7 bases; unmatched junction bases: 2. The CDR3 length is 13 residues. Germline-derived CDR1 and CDR2 are KGHSH and LQKENI. The CDR3 reads CASSRDRGEKLFF. CDR3 bases: TGTGCCAGCTCGCGGGACAGGGGTGAAAAACTGTTTTTT. Full variable domain (remainder filled in from reference TRBV18 and TRBJ1-4): NAGVMQNPRHLVRRRGQEARLRCSPMKGHSHVYWYRQLPEEGLKFMVYLQKENIIDESGMPKERFSAEFPKEGPSILRIQQVVRGDSAAYFCASSRDRGEKLFFGSGTQLSVL.

This clonotype was counted only a few times. The chain couples TRBV29-1 to TRBJ1-2, with 9 bases that match TRBD1. The V segment lost 7 bases and the J segment 9 bases; nucleotides outside the gene matches: 12. This CDR3 has 13 residues. The germline gives CDR1 SQVTM, CDR2 ANQGSEA. The CDR3 reads CSGTGTGSFSYTF. The CDR3 DNA reads as TGCAGCGGAACCGGGACAGGGAGTTTTAGCTACACCTTC.

The chain uses TRBV20-1 and TRBJ1-1, with D possibly matching TRBD1 (5 bases). CDR3 length: 14 amino acids. CDR1 DFQATT and CDR2 SNEGSKA come from the germline V gene (reference sequence). The germline V and J ends were trimmed by 1 base and 3 bases, with 12 bases remaining between them. CDR3 nucleotide sequence: TGCAGTGCTAGAGTACGTGGACAACACACTGAAGCTTTCTTT. Its translation: CSARVRGQHTEAFF.

CDR3 bases: TGCAGTGCTAGTGAGGGAAACACCGGGGAGCTGTTTTTT. As protein: CSASEGNTGELFF. The rearrangement links TRBV20-1 to TRBJ2-2, with D possibly being TRBD2 (5 bases). The CDR3 runs to 13 residues. With 3 bases removed from V and 2 bases from J, the gap between germline ends came to 7 bases. The germline V gene has CDR1 DFQATT and CDR2 SNEGSKA (reference sequence).

The chain couples TRBV7-9 to TRBJ1-4; tentatively, D is TRBD1 (5 bases). This CDR3 region has 15 residues. Germline CDR1 and CDR2: SEHNR and FQNEAQ (reference sequence). Trimming removed 4 bases from V and 4 bases from J, with 13 bases in between. The CDR3: CASSSDGALNEKLFF. In DNA, the CDR3 is TGTGCCAGCAGCTCTGACGGGGCCCTTAATGAAAAACTGTTTTTT. Full variable domain (outside the CDR3, taken from reference TRBV7-9 and TRBJ1-4): DTGVSQNPRHKITKRGQNVTFRCDPISEHNRLYWYRQTLGQGPEFLTYFQNEAQLEKSRLLSDRFSAERPKGSFSTLEIQRTEQGDSAMYLCASSSDGALNEKLFFGSGTQLSVL.